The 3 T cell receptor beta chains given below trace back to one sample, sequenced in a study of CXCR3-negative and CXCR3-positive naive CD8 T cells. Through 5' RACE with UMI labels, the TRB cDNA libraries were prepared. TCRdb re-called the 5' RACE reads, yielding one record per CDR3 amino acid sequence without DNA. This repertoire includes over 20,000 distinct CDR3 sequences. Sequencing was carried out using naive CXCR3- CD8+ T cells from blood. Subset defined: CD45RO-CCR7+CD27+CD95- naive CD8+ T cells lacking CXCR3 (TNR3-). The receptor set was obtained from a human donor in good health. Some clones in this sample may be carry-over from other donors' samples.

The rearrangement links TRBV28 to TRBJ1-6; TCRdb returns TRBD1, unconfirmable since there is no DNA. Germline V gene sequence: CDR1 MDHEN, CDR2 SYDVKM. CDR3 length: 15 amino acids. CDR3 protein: CASSQPPDTVGPLHF.

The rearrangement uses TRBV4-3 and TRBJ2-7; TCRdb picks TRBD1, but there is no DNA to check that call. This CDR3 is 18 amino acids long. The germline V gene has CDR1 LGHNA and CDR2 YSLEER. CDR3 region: CASSQETGGGWITYEQYF.

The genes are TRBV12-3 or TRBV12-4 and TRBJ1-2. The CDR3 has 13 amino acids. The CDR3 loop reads CASTADKRGGYTF.